What follows are 25 T cell receptor beta chains derived from one specimen sequenced in a study of CD8 T cells in ankylosing spondylitis. What these receptors recognize is not known. TCRdb analysed the 5' RACE reads with MiXCR anew, one entry per CDR3 protein. This table holds 400,000 to 450,000 distinct CDR3 sequences, under 20% found once. Findings and caveats of the study: Several highly homologous variants made up a TCR beta motif, and this motif appeared characteristic of ankylosing spondylitis blood.

Material for sequencing was blood, either unsorted or a sorted T cell fraction (not recorded which). The receptors come from a male donor with ankylosing spondylitis.

This chain uses TRBV20-1 with TRBJ1-3; 7 nucleotides agree with TRBD1. The junction had 20 bases not matched to a gene; V was cut back by 0 bases and J by 0 bases. Germline V CDR1 and CDR2: DFQATT, SNEGSKA (reference sequence). The CDR3 consists of 21 residues. The CDR3 reads CSARDEAAGGLKDISGNTIYF. The DNA of the CDR3 is TGCAGTGCTAGAGATGAGGCCGCAGGGGGGCTTAAGGACATCTCTGGAAACACCATATATTTT.

This clonotype was recorded many times. The V call is TRBV18, the J call TRBJ1-1; unclear D gene. Germline-derived CDR1 and CDR2 are KGHSH and LQKENI. This CDR3 has 13 residues. Trimming stripped 1 base from V and 1 base from J, with 4 bases between. CDR3 protein: CASSPRRNTEAFF. CDR3 nucleotide sequence: TGTGCCAGCTCACCACGGAGGAACACTGAAGCTTTCTTT. Full variable domain (remainder filled in from reference TRBV18 and TRBJ1-1): NAGVMQNPRHLVRRRGQEARLRCSPMKGHSHVYWYRQLPEEGLKFMVYLQKENIIDESGMPKERFSAEFPKEGPSILRIQQVVRGDSAAYFCASSPRRNTEAFFGQGTRLTVV.

The CDR3 is CASSFTGGTGRDTF. CDR3 DNA: TGCGCCAGCAGCTTTACAGGGGGCACAGGCCGCGACACCTTC. The chain recombines TRBV5-1 with TRBJ1-2, with 9 positions matching TRBD1. Germline assignment: CDR1 SGHRS and CDR2 YFSETQ. The CDR3 sequence is 14 residues long. V lost 2 bases to trimming and J lost 12 bases; unmatched junction nucleotides: 11.

This chain connects TRBV3-1 to TRBJ1-4, with 7 nucleotides matching TRBD1. Germline CDR1 reads LGHDT; CDR2 reads YNNKEL (reference sequence). The CDR3 has 13 residues. The V segment lost 4 bases and the J segment 15 bases; nucleotides outside the gene matches: 11. CDR3 in amino acids: CASSPGIDREVFF. In DNA form, the CDR3 reads TGTGCCAGCAGCCCTGGGATCGACAGGGAGGTGTTTTTT.

The V and J genes are TRBV7-9 and TRBJ1-2; perhaps TRBD1 as D (6 bases). The germline V gene encodes CDR1 SEHNR and CDR2 FQNEAQ (reference sequence). The CDR3 is 16 amino acids. Trimming left V 5 bases short and J 4 bases short, with 20 bases between. CDR3: CASSRISGAAFYGYTF. CDR3 nucleotide sequence: TGTGCCAGCAGCCGCATTTCAGGGGCAGCGTTCTATGGCTACACCTTC.

The chain links TRBV5-1 to TRBJ1-1; D possibly corresponds to TRBD1 (6 bases). V lost 1 base and J lost 2, with 15 bases in between. From germline, CDR1 is SGHRS and CDR2 YFSETQ. This CDR3 is 16 amino acids long. The CDR3 DNA follows: TGCGCCAGCAGCTTGAGGTCAGGGGTTTATAACACTGAAGCTTTCTTT. Residues: CASSLRSGVYNTEAFF.

The gene calls are TRBV12-3 or TRBV12-4 and TRBJ2-2; D possibly corresponds to TRBD1 (5 bases). Trimming shortened V by 5 bases and J by 11 bases, and 15 bases separated the two germline ends. The length of the CDR3 is 13 residues. CDR3 DNA sequence: TGTGCCAGCAGTCCAGGGATAGCTTTAGAGCTGTTTTTT. This codes for CASSPGIALELFF.

This chain joins TRBV10-3 and TRBJ2-7, with D possibly being TRBD2 (6 bases). Trimming removed 4 bases at V and 6 bases at J, with 13 bases between. CDR1 is ENHRY and CDR2 is SYGVKD in the germline V gene. The CDR3 length is 13 residues. The CDR3 DNA reads TGTGCCATCAGTGGCAGGGAGGACGCCGAGCAGTACTTC. Translation: CAISGREDAEQYF.

This clonotype has a handful of counts. The J gene is TRBJ1-4, the V gene TRBV7-2; the match to TRBD1 covers 9 bases. CDR1 and CDR2 (germline): SGHTA, FQGNSA. Unmatched junction bases numbered 6, after V lost 5 bases and J lost 5 bases. The length of the CDR3 is 15 residues. CDR3 nucleotides: TGTGCCAGCAGCATCTCCGGGACAGGGAATGAAAAACTGTTTTTT. Protein: CASSISGTGNEKLFF. Full variable domain (outside the CDR3, taken from reference TRBV7-2 and TRBJ1-4): GAGVSQSPSNKVTEKGKDVELRCDPISGHTALYWYRQSLGQGLEFLIYFQGNSAPDKSGLPSDRFSAERTGGSVSTLTIQRTQQEDSAVYLCASSISGTGNEKLFFGSGTQLSVL.

The sample holds a few counts of this clonotype. The chain uses TRBV15 and TRBJ1-1, with TRBD1 matching over 8 bases. CDR1 is LNHNV and CDR2 is YYDKDF in the germline V gene (reference sequence). The CDR3 contains 14 residues. Trimming removed 2 bases from V and 13 bases from J; junction bases left unmatched: 12. The CDR3 nucleotides read TGTGCCACCAGCAGACCCGTATGGACAGGGTCGGTTTTCTTT. Translating it yields CATSRPVWTGSVFF.

This clonotype was picked up a small number of times. The chain carries TRBV20-1 and TRBJ2-1; TRBD2 matches 7 bases. The CDR3 length is 17 residues. The J segment lost 8 bases and the V segment lost 3 bases, leaving 19 bases of the junction unmatched. Germline CDR1 reads DFQATT; CDR2 reads SNEGSKA (reference sequence). The CDR3 nucleotides are TGCAGTGCTAGTTTGGGGGGGGTCAAGGTAATAATGGATGAGCAGTTCTTC. Translating gives CSASLGGVKVIMDEQFF.

The rearrangement uses TRBV6-1 and TRBJ1-4; a possible D gene is TRBD1 (5 bases). Germline-derived CDR1 and CDR2 are MNHNS and SASEGT. Trimming removed 6 bases at V and 4 bases at J, with 12 bases between. The CDR3 is made up of 14 amino acids. Here the CDR3 reads CASRADSFNEKLFF. In DNA, the CDR3 is TGTGCCAGCAGGGCCGACAGCTTTAATGAAAAACTGTTTTTT.

The rearrangement joins TRBV4-1 to TRBJ2-1, with TRBD2 matching 14 bases. Germline lookup yields CDR1 MGHRA and CDR2 YSYEKL. Germline trimming cut 4 bases from V and 7 bases from J; bases unmatched to any gene: 6. The CDR3 covers 16 residues. The CDR3 spells CASSLRLAGGGNEQFF. The CDR3 nucleotides are TGCGCCAGCAGCCTCCGACTAGCGGGAGGGGGAAATGAGCAGTTCTTC.

The V gene is TRBV6-1, the J gene TRBJ1-2; 7 bases map to TRBD1. From germline, CDR1 is MNHNS and CDR2 SASEGT. J lost 3 bases, V lost 0 bases, and 7 bases had no gene match. This CDR3 is 16 amino acids long. This CDR3 is CASSEAGSGGHYGYTF. CDR3 DNA sequence: TGTGCCAGCAGTGAAGCGGGGTCAGGGGGACACTATGGCTACACCTTC.

This clonotype was seen repeatedly, ten times or more. The chain links TRBV20-1 to TRBJ1-2, with unresolved D. V was shortened by 4 bases and J by 0 bases, with 9 bases between the two germline ends. The germline gives CDR1 DFQATT, CDR2 SNEGSKA (reference sequence). This CDR3 is built from 13 residues. The CDR3 DNA reads as TGCAGTGCTAACCAAGGCGCTAACTATGGCTACACCTTC. This sequence encodes CSANQGANYGYTF.

This clonotype came up a few times. The CDR3 DNA sequence: TGTGCCAGCTCACCACGGACTAGCGGGAGTCGCGAGCAGTACTTC. It codes for CASSPRTSGSREQYF. The chain carries TRBV18 and TRBJ2-7, with 13 bases that match TRBD2. CDR1 and CDR2 from the germline V gene are KGHSH and LQKENI. The V segment lost 1 base and the J segment 6 bases; nucleotides outside the gene matches: 3. This CDR3 spans 15 amino acids.

The chain is built from TRBV7-2 and TRBJ2-1; D is unresolved. V lost 0 bases and J lost 7, with 10 bases in between. The CDR3 extends over 14 amino acids. CDR1 is SGHTA and CDR2 is FQGNSA in the germline V gene. The CDR3 loop is CASSLAPQVNEQFF. CDR3 coding DNA: TGTGCCAGCAGCTTAGCGCCCCAAGTTAATGAGCAGTTCTTC.

The CDR3 DNA sequence: TGTGCCAGCAGCCTCAGGGCGGGACTAGCGGTTAATGAGCAGTTCTTC. Protein: CASSLRAGLAVNEQFF. V is TRBV11-3 and J is TRBJ2-1, with 11 nucleotides matching TRBD2. The V gene's germline CDR1 is SGHNT and CDR2 YENEEA. The trim removed 5 bases at V and 7 bases at J, leaving 10 bases unmatched. The CDR3 extends over 16 amino acids.

This clonotype occurred a few times. This chain joins TRBV18 and TRBJ2-1; D not resolved. From germline, CDR1 is KGHSH and CDR2 LQKENI. Trimming shortened V by 3 bases and J by 2 bases, and 11 bases separated the two germline ends. This CDR3 contains 15 residues. In DNA, the CDR3 is TGTGCCAGCTCACCCTCGCTGAAGGCCTACAATGAGCAGTTCTTC. Translating it yields CASSPSLKAYNEQFF.

The table lists this clonotype with a few counts. CDR3 nucleotides: TGTGCCAGCAGCGCCCCTTTCCAGCCCCAGCATTTT. Protein sequence: CASSAPFQPQHF. This sequence joins TRBV7-2 and TRBJ1-5; D unclear. Germline-derived CDR1 and CDR2 are SGHTA and FQGNSA. V was clipped by 5 bases and J by 7 bases, with 9 bases between them. This CDR3 is 12 amino acids long.

The chain carries TRBV28 and TRBJ2-7; D is uncertain. This CDR3 has 11 residues. V was pared by 8 bases and J by 2 bases, with 7 bases between. CDR1 MDHEN and CDR2 SYDVKM come from the germline V gene. The CDR3 region has the DNA TGTGCCAGCGGCACAGCCTACGAGCAGTACTTC. Protein sequence: CASGTAYEQYF. Together with reference TRBV28 and TRBJ2-7, the CDR3 gives the full variable domain: DVKVTQSSRYLVKRTGEKVFLECVQDMDHENMFWYRQDPGLGLRLIYFSYDVKMKEKGDIPEGYSVSREKKERFSLILESASTNQTSMYLCASGTAYEQYFGPGTRLTVT.

This clonotype showed up just a few times. The rearrangement joins TRBV29-1 to TRBJ2-3; D unresolved. Trimming stripped 4 bases from V and 4 bases from J, with 6 bases between. CDR1 and CDR2 from the germline V gene are SQVTM and ANQGSEA. CDR3 size: 11 residues. CDR3 DNA: TGCAGCGTTGGAAATTCAGATACGCAGTATTTT. Translation gives CSVGNSDTQYF.

The chain joins TRBV11-2 to TRBJ2-3; 8 bases are shared with TRBD2. J was trimmed by 5 bases and V by 4 bases; bases with no gene match: 8. The germline CDR1 and CDR2 sequences are SGHAT and FQNNGV. The CDR3 consists of 15 residues. The CDR3 DNA reads as TGTGCCAGCAGCTCAGAGAGACTAGCGAGAGATACGCAGTATTTT. Translating it yields CASSSERLARDTQYF.

The chain combines TRBV7-8 with TRBJ2-1; D gene ambiguous. Germline CDR1 is SGHVS and CDR2 is FQNEAQ. CDR3 length: 16 amino acids. Deletions cut 1 base from V and 0 bases from J, with 10 bases between. CDR3 protein: CASSLGLRSSYNEQFF. The DNA for the CDR3 is TGTGCCAGCAGCTTAGGGCTGAGGAGCTCCTACAATGAGCAGTTCTTC.

V usage is TRBV27 and J usage is TRBJ1-5; 7 bases match TRBD1. CDR3 size: 13 residues. Germline assignment: CDR1 MNHEY and CDR2 SMNVEV (reference sequence). With V trimmed by 8 bases and J by 5 bases, 6 bases remained unmatched. This chain's CDR3 is CASARGWDQPQHF. The CDR3 coding sequence is TGTGCCAGCGCCAGGGGGTGGGATCAGCCCCAGCATTTT.